This entry describes one TCR beta chain. This specimen belongs to a study of OX40 agonist ivuxolimab in advanced cancers. The CDR3 length is 15 residues. V lost 3 bases, J lost 3 bases, and 3 bases stayed unmatched. Per the germline V gene, CDR1 is SGHTA and CDR2 is FQGTGA. Assay: immunoSEQ multiplex PCR; the TCRdb copy retains only in-frame clones and omits some. The sample consists of some 91,000 clones, about 89% of them appearing once. The clonotype originates from an adult with an advanced solid tumor such as melanoma, head and neck, liver or kidney cancer. This chain links TRBV7-3 with TRBJ2-2; 8 bases agree with TRBD2. The sample consisted of CD4+ or CD8+ T cells sorted from blood, taken in a trial of the OX40 agonist ivuxolimab. The CDR3 is CASSLGLGDTGELFF. In DNA, the CDR3 is TGTGCCAGCAGCTTGGGACTAGGAGACACCGGGGAGCTGTTTTTT.